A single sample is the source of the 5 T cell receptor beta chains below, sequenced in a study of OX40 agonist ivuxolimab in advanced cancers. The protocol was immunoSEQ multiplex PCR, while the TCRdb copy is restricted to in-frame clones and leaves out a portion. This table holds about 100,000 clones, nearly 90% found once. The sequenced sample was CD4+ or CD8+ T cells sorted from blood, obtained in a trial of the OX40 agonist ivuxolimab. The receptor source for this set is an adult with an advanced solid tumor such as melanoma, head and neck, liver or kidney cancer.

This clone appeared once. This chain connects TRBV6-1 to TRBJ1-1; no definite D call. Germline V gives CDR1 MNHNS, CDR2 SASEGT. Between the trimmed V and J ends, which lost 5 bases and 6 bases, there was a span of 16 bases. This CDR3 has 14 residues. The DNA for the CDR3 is TGTGCCAGCAGTTCCCAGGTCGCGTTGCCTGAAGCTTTCTTT. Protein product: CASSSQVALPEAFF.

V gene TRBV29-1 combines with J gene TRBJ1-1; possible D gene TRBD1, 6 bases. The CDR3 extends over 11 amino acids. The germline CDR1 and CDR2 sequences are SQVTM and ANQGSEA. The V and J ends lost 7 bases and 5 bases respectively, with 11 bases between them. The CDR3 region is CSGRGGTEAFF. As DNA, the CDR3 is TGCAGCGGCAGGGGAGGGACTGAAGCTTTCTTT.

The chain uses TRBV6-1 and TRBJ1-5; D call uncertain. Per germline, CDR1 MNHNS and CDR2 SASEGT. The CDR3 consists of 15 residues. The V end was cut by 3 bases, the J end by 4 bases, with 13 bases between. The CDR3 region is CASSEGRSPNQPQHF. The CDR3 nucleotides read TGTGCCAGCAGTGAGGGTCGGAGCCCGAATCAGCCCCAGCATTTT.

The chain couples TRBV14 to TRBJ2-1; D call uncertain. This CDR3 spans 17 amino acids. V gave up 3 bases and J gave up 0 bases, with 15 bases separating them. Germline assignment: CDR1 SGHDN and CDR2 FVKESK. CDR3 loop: CASSQLTPESSYNEQFF. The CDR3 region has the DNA TGTGCCAGCAGCCAGTTAACCCCAGAGAGCTCCTACAATGAGCAGTTCTTC.

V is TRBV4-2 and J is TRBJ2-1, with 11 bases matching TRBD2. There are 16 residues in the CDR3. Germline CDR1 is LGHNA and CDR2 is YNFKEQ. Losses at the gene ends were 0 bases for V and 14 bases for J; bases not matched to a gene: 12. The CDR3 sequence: CASSQDATSGTNRKFF. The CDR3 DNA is TGTGCCAGCAGCCAAGATGCGACTAGCGGGACCAACCGGAAGTTCTTC.